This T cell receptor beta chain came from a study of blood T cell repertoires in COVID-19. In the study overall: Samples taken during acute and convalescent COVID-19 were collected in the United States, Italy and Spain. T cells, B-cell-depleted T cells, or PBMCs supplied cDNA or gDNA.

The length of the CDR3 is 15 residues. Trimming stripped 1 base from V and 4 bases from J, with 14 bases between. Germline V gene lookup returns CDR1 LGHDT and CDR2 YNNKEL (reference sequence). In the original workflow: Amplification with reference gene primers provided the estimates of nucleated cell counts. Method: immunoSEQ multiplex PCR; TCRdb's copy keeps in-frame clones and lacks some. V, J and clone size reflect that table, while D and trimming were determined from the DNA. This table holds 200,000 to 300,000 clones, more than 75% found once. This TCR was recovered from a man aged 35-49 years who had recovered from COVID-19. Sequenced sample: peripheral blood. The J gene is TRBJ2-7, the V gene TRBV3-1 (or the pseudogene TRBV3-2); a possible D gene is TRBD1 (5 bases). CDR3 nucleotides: TGTGCCAGCAGCCAAGGACAACAGGAATGGTACGAGCAGTACTTC. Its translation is CASSQGQQEWYEQYF.